This T cell receptor (beta chain) was documented in a study of blood T cell repertoires in COVID-19. Study in general: Sites across the United States, Italy and Spain contributed samples from acute and convalescent COVID-19.

Here immunoSEQ multiplex PCR was the method, and the copy in TCRdb shows in-frame clones only, minus some. The table records 160,000 or so clones, 79% of them present only once. The CDR3 is made up of 15 amino acids. V shed 8 bases and J shed 4 bases, with 18 bases lying between them. The germline V gene has CDR1 MDHEN and CDR2 SYDVKM. J is TRBJ1-5 and V is TRBV28; maybe TRBD1 (6 bases). This clonotype was obtained from a woman aged 55-69 years with COVID-19, enrolled during active disease. Input material: peripheral blood. The CDR3 coding sequence is TGTGCCAGCGTCGAACACAAGGGGGGGAATCAGCCCCAGCATTTT. It is translated as CASVEHKGGNQPQHF.